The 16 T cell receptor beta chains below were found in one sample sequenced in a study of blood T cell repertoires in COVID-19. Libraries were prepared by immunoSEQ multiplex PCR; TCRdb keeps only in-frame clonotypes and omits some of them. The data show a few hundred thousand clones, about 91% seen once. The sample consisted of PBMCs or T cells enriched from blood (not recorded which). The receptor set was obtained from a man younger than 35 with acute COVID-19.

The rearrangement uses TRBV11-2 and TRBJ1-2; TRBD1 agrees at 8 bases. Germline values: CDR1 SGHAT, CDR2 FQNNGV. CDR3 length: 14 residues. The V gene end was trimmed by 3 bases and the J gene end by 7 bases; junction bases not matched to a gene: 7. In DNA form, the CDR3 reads TGTGCCAGCAGCTTCAGGGGGCGAGGGTTTGGCTACACCTTC. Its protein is CASSFRGRGFGYTF.

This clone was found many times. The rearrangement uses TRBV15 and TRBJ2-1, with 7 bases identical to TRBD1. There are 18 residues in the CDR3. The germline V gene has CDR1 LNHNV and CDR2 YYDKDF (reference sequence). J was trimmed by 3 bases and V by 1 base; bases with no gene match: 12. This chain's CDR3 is CATSRARPGTDFYNEQFF. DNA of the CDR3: TGTGCCACCAGCAGAGCTCGGCCCGGGACAGATTTCTACAATGAGCAGTTCTTC.

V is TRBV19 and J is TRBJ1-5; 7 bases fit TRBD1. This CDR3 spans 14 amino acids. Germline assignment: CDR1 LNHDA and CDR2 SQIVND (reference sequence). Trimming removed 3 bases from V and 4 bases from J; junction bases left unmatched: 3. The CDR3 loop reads CASSMTGQNQPQHF. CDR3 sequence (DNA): TGTGCCAGTAGTATGACGGGACAGAATCAGCCCCAGCATTTT.

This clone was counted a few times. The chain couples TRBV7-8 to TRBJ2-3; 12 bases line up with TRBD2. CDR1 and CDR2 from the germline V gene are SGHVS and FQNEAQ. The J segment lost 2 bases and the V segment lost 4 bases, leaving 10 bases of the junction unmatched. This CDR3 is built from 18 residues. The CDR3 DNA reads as TGTGCCAGCAGCTCAGGGCTGACTAGCGGGAGTTTCACAGATACGCAGTATTTT. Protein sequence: CASSSGLTSGSFTDTQYF.

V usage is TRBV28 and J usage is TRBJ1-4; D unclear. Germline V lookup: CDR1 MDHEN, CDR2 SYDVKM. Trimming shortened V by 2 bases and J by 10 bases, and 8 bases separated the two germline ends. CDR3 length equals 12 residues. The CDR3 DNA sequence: TGTGCCAGCAGTTTAGGGCGTGGAAAACTGTTTTTT. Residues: CASSLGRGKLFF.

The CDR3, as DNA: TGTGCCAGCAGCTTCGAGGGAGTGGGAGGTTACGAGCAGTACTTC. It codes for CASSFEGVGGYEQYF. The V and J genes are TRBV4-2 and TRBJ2-7, with a weak D call TRBD2 (6 bases). Trimming took 5 bases from V and 4 from J, leaving 18 bases between them. This CDR3 has 15 amino acids. CDR1 and CDR2 (germline): LGHNA, YNFKEQ.

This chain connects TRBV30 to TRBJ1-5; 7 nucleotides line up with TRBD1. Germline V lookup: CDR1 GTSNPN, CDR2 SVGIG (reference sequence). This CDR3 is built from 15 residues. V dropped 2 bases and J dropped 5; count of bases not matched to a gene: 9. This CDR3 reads CAWSPDRMGDQPQHF. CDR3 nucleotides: TGTGCCTGGAGTCCGGACAGGATGGGGGATCAGCCCCAGCATTTT.

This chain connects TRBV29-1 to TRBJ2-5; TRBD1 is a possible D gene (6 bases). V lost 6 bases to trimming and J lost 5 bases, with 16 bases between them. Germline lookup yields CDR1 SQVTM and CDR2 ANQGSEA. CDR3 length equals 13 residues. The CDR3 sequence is CSVEVGGAETQYF. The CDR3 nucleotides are TGCAGCGTCGAGGTAGGGGGAGCGGAGACCCAGTACTTC.

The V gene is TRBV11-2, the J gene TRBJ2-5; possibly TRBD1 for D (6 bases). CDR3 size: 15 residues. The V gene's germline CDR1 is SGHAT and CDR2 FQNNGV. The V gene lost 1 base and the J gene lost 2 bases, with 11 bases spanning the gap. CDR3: CASSLAGTHQETQYF. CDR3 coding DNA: TGTGCCAGCAGCTTAGCCGGGACACATCAAGAGACCCAGTACTTC. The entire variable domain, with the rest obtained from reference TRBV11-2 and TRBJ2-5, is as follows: EAGVAQSPRYKIIEKRQSVAFWCNPISGHATLYWYQQILGQGPKLLIQFQNNGVVDDSQLPKDRFSAERLKGVDSTLKIQPAKLEDSAVYLCASSLAGTHQETQYFGPGTRLLVL.

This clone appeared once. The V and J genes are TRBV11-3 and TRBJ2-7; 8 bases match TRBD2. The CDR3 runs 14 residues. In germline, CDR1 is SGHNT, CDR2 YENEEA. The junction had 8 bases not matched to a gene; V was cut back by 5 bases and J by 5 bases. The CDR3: CASSGSGRHDEQYF. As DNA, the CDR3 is TGTGCCAGCAGCGGGAGCGGGAGACACGACGAGCAGTACTTC.

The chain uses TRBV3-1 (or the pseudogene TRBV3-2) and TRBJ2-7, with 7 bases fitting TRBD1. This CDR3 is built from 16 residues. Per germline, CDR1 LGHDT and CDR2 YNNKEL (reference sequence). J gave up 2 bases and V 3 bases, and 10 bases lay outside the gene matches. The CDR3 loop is CASSQAKGTDTYEQYF. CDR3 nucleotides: TGTGCCAGCAGCCAGGCAAAGGGGACAGATACCTACGAGCAGTACTTC.

The DNA for the CDR3 is TGTGCCAGCAGTTTATATCAGGGAACGAACTATGGCTACACCTTC. Translation: CASSLYQGTNYGYTF. The gene calls are TRBV27 and TRBJ1-2, with D possibly being TRBD1 (5 bases). Trimming cost V 1 base and J 2 bases, with 11 bases left between them. Looked up from germline, CDR1 is MNHEY and CDR2 is SMNVEV (reference sequence). CDR3 size: 15 residues.

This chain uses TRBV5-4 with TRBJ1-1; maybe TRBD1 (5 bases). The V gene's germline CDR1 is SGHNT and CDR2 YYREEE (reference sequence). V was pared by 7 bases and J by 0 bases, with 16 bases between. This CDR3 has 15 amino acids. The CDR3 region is CASSYYDSLNTEAFF. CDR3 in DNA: TGTGCCAGCTCTTACTATGACAGTTTGAACACTGAAGCTTTCTTT.

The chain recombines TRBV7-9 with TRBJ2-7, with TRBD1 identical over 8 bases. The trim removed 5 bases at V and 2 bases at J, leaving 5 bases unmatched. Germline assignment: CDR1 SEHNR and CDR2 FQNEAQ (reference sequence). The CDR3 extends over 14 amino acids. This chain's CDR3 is CASSRDRGAYEQYF. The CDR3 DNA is TGTGCCAGCAGCCGTGACAGGGGCGCCTACGAGCAGTACTTC.

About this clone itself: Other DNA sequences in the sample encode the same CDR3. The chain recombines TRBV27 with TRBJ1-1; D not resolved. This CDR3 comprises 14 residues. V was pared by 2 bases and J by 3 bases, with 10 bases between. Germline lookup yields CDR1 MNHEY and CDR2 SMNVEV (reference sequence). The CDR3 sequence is CASSLRGGDTEAFF. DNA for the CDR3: TGTGCCAGCAGTTTACGTGGCGGGGACACTGAAGCTTTCTTT.

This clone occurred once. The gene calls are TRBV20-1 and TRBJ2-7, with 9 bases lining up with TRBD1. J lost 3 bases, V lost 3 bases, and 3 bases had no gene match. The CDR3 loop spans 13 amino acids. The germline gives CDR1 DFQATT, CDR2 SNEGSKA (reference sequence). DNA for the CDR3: TGCAGTGCTAGTGGGGACAGGGTCTACGAGCAGTACTTC. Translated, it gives CSASGDRVYEQYF.